The T cell receptor (beta chain) under discussion was sequenced for a study of T cells after yellow fever vaccination. Germline V gene data show CDR1 as LNHDA and CDR2 as SQIVND (reference sequence). The CDR3 consists of 13 residues. V was clipped by 6 bases and J by 8 bases; unmatched bases: 8. A single record per CDR3 protein comes from TCRdb applying MiXCR to the 5' RACE reads. Counted here are more than 65,000 distinct CDR3 sequences, about 6% occurring once; the ten biggest clones make up roughly 2.3%. This clonotype occurred many times. The sequence derives from a man between 18 and 35 years old who received the YFV17D yellow fever vaccine. V gene TRBV19 combines with J gene TRBJ1-2, with 8 bases identical to TRBD1. The sample here was CD4+ T cells sorted from PBMCs, taken around 16 days after the first yellow fever vaccination. The CDR3 bases are TGTGCCAGTAGCCCGGACAGGGCTCGGGGCTACACCTTC. This translates into CASSPDRARGYTF.